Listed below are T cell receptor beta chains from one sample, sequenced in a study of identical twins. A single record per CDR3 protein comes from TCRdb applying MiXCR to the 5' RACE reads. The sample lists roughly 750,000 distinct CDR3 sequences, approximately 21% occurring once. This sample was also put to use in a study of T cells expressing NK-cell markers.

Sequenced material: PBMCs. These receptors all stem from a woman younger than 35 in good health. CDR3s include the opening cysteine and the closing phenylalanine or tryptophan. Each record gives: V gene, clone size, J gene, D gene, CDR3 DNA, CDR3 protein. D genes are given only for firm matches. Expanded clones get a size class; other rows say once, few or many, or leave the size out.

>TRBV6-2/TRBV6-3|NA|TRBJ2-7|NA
TGTGCCAGCACCACCCAGTACCTGTACGAGCAGTACTTC
CASTTQYLYEQYF
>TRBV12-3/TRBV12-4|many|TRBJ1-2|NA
TGTGCCAGCAGTCACACACGCCTCAGGGAATTACGGGATGGCTACACCTTC
CASSHTRLRELRDGYTF
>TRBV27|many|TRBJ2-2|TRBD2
TGTGCCAGCAGTTTTCAACTAGCGGGCACCGGGGAGCTGTTTTTT
CASSFQLAGTGELFF
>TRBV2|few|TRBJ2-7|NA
TGTGCCAGCAGTGATGACGCCAGCTCCTACGAGCAGTACTTC
CASSDDASSYEQYF
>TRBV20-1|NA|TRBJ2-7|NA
TGCAGTGCTAGACTGGCCCACCGGCGGGGAGAGCAGTACTTC
CSARLAHRRGEQYF
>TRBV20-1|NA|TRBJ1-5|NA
TGCAGTGCTAGCCCGCGAGAACAGGGAAGTCAGCCCCAGCATTTT
CSASPREQGSQPQHF
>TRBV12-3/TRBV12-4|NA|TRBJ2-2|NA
TGTGCCAGCAGTTTATTCAGGTTCACCGGGGAGCTGTTTTTT
CASSLFRFTGELFF
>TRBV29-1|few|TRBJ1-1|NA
TGCAGCGTTGACAAAGGGGGTGGGGGCACTGAAGCTTTCTTT
CSVDKGGGGTEAFF
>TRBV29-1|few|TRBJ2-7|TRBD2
TGCAGCGCCACAGCGGGGTCGTACGAGCAGTACTTC
CSATAGSYEQYF
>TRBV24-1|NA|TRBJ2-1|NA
TGTGCCACCAGTGATTCCGGGACACACAATGAGCAGTTCTTC
CATSDSGTHNEQFF
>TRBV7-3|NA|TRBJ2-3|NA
TGTGCCAGCAGCTCCGGGGGACCCACAGATACGCAGTATTTT
CASSSGGPTDTQYF
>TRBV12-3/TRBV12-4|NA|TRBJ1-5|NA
TGTGCCAGCAGTTTAGGCGGTCCTCTGAGTAATCAGCCCCAGCATTTT
CASSLGGPLSNQPQHF
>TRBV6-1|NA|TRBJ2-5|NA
TGTGCCAGCAGTGAATCTACAGCGTACCAAGAGACCCAGTACTTC
CASSESTAYQETQYF
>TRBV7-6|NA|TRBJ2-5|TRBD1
TGTGCCAGCAAGCAAAGATGGGACAGGGAGGAGACCCAGTACTTC
CASKQRWDREETQYF
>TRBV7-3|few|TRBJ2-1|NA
TGTGCCAGCAGCTTAAGAGTCTACAATGAGCAGTTCTTC
CASSLRVYNEQFF
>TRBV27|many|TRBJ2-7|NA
TGTGCCAGCAGTGACAGGTTATCCTACGAGCAGTACTTC
CASSDRLSYEQYF
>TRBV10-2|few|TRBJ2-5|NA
TGCGCCAGCAGTGAGACCCTCCGGGGCAGGGAAGAGACCCAGTACTTC
CASSETLRGREETQYF
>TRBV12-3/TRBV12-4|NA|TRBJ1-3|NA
TGTGCCAGCAGCGACCTCCGGGACACGGGAAACACCATATATTTT
CASSDLRDTGNTIYF
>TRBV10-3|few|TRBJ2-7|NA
TGTGCCATCGATGGCGAATCGGGACGCGTCCACGAGCAGTACTTC
CAIDGESGRVHEQYF
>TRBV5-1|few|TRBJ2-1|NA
TGCGCCAGCAGCCCCCAGGGGAGCGCAGGCAATGAGCAGTTCTTC
CASSPQGSAGNEQFF
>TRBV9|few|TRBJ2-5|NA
TGTGCCAGCAGCCCTACCCGACGGGTCGAGGAGACCCAGTACTTC
CASSPTRRVEETQYF
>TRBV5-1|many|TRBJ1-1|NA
TGCGCCAGCAGCCGTCATGCAGGTAACACTGAAGCTTTCTTT
CASSRHAGNTEAFF
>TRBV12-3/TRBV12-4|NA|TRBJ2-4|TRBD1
TGTGCCAGCAGTTTTCACGGGACAGGCGATGATTCGGCGTACTTC
CASSFHGTGDDSAYF
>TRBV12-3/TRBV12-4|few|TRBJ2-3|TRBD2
TGTGCCAGCAGTCTAGCGGGGGCGGTAGATACGCAGTATTTT
CASSLAGAVDTQYF
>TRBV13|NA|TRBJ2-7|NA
TGTGCCAGCAGCTCGCGACGGTTTTACGAGCAGTACTTC
CASSSRRFYEQYF
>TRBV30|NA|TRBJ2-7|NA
TGTGCCTGGAGTGATATCCGGGATCTGACCTACGAGCAGTACTTC
CAWSDIRDLTYEQYF
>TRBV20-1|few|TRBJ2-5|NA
TGCAGTGCTTATAGGGGGGGGGAGACCCAGTACTTC
CSAYRGGETQYF
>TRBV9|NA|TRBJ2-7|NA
TGTGCCAGCAGCGTAAATGTCGCGGGGTTTGGCGAGCAGTACTTC
CASSVNVAGFGEQYF
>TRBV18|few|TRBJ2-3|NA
TGTGCCAGCTCGACCGCCGGCACAGATACGCAGTATTTT
CASSTAGTDTQYF
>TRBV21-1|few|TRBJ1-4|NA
TGTGCCAGCAGTGGACAGGGCACAACTAATGAAAAACTGTTTTTT
CASSGQGTTNEKLFF
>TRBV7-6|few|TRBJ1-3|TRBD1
TGTGCCAGCAGCCTAAACCGGGACAGTAGAAACACCATATATTTT
CASSLNRDSRNTIYF
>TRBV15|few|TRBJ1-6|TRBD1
TGTGCCACCAGCAGCGACAGGGGATTTTCACCCCTCCACTTT
CATSSDRGFSPLHF
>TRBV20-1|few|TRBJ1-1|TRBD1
TGCAGTGCTCCGACAGGGTTTGGCACTGAAGCTTTCTTT
CSAPTGFGTEAFF
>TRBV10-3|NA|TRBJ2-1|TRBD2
TGTGCCATCAGCAGTCCGGGACTAGCGAAGTACAATGAGCAGTTCTTC
CAISSPGLAKYNEQFF
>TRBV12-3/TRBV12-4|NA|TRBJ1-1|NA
TGTGCCAGCAGTTTATCGGGAGGTTGGGTGAACACTGAAGCTTTCTTT
CASSLSGGWVNTEAFF
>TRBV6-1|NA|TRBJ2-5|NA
TGTGCCAGCAGATTCGGTGGTAGGCGAGAGACCCAGTACTTC
CASRFGGRRETQYF
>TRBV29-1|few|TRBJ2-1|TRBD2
TGCAGCGTCGCCGGACTAGCGGGAGTTCCGGGGAATGAGCAGTTCTTC
CSVAGLAGVPGNEQFF
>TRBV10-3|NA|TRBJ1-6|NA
TGTGCCATCGGGAACGACGCCGCCCGTAATTCACCCCTCCACTTT
CAIGNDAARNSPLHF
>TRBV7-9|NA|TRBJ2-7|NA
TGTGCCAGCAGCCCACCAGCTGGGCGCATGTACGAGCAGTACTTC
CASSPPAGRMYEQYF
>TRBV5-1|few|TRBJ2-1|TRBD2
TGCGCCAGCAGCCCCGTCCTAGCGGGCTCTAACAATGAGCAGTTCTTC
CASSPVLAGSNNEQFF
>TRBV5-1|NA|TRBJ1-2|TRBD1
TGCGCCAGCAGCTTGGACCCCGGGACAGGGGTTGGCTACACCTTC
CASSLDPGTGVGYTF
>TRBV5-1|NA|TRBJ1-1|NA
TGCGCCAGCAGCACCCTGTCGGAGGACACTGAAGCTTTCTTT
CASSTLSEDTEAFF
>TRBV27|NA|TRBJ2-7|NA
TGTGCCAGCAGTTTAAAGGAGATGGGCTACGAGCAGTACTTC
CASSLKEMGYEQYF
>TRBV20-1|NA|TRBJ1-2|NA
TGCAGTGCTAGAGGGGAAGTGAACTATGGCTACACCTTC
CSARGEVNYGYTF
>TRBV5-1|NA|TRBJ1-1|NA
TGCGCCAGCGGGGCGAGGGGGTCTACCACTGAAGCTTTCTTT
CASGARGSTTEAFF
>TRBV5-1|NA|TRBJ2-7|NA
TGCGCCAGCAGCTATCGGGCGGGAACCTACGAGCAGTACTTC
CASSYRAGTYEQYF
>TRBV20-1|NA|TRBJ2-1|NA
TGCAGTGCGAACAGGAGACGGGGCAGCTCCTACAATGAGCAGTTCTTC
CSANRRRGSSYNEQFF
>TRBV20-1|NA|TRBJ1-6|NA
TGCAGTGCAGAGGACGGGCACGACGGATCACCCCTCCACTTT
CSAEDGHDGSPLHF
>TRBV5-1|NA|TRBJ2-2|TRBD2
TGCGCCAGCAGCTTTGGACTAGCACGGACCGGGGAGCTGTTTTTT
CASSFGLARTGELFF
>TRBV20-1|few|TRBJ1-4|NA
TGCAGTGCCGCGGGGGGGCAGGGGAGAAGAGGGTTTTTT
CSAAGGQGRRGFF
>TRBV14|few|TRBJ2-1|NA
TGTGCCAGCAGCCAGAGAAGACTTGGCGGTTACAATGAGCAGTTCTTC
CASSQRRLGGYNEQFF
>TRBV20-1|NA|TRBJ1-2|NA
TGCAGTGCCGTAGGGACTTCACTTCTCAGAGATGGCTACACCTTC
CSAVGTSLLRDGYTF
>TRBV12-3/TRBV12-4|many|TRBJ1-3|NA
TGTGCCAACCCGAGCTCTGGAAACACCATATATTTT
CANPSSGNTIYF